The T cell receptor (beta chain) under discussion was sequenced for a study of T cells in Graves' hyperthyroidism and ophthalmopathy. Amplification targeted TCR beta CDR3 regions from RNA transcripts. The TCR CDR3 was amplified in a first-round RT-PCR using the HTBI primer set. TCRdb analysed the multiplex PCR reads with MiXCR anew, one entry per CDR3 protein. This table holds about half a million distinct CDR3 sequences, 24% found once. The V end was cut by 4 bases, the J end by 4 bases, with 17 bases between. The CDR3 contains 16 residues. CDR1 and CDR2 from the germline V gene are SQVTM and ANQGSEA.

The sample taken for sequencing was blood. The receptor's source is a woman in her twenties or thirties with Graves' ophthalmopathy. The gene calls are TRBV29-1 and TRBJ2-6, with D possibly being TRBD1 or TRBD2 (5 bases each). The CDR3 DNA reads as TGCAGCGTTGGTCGGGACGACGCACCCGGGGCCAACGTCCTGACTTTC. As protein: CSVGRDDAPGANVLTF.